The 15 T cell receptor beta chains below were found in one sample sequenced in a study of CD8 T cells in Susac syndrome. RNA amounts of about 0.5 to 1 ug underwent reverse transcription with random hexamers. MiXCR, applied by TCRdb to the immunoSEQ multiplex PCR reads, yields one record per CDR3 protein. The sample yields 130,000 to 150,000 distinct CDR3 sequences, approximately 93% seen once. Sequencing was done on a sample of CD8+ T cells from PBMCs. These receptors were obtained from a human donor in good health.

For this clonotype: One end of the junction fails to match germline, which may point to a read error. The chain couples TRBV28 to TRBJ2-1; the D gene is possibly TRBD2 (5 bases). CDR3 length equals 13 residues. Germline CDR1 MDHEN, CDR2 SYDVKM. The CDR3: CASSFVGDKEQFF. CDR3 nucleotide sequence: TGTGCCAGCAGTTTTGTGGGAGACAAAGAGCAGTTCTTC.

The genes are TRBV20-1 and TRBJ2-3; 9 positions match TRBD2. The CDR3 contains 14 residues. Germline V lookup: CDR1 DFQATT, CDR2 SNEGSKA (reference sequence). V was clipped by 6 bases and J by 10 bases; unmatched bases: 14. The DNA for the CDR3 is TGCAGTGCAGAAGCCGGGACTAGCATTCCCTCGCAGTATTTT. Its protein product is CSAEAGTSIPSQYF.

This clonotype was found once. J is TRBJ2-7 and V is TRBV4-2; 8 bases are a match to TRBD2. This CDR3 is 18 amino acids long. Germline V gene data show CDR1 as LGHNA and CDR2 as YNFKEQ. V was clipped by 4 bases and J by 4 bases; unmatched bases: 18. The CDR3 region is CASSLQPPLREATYEQYF. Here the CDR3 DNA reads TGTGCCAGCAGCCTCCAACCCCCTCTGCGGGAGGCGACTTACGAGCAGTACTTC.

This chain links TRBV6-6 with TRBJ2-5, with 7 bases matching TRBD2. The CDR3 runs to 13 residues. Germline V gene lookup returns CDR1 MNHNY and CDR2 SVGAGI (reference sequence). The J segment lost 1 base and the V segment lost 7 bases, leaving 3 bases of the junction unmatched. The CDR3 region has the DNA TGTGCCAGCACCCCGGGGGGCCAAGAGACCCAGTACTTC. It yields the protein CASTPGGQETQYF.

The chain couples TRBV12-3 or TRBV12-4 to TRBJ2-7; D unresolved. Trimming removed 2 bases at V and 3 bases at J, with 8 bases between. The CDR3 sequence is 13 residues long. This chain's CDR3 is CASSLSVGYEQYF. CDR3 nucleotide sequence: TGTGCCAGCAGTTTATCGGTAGGCTACGAGCAGTACTTC.

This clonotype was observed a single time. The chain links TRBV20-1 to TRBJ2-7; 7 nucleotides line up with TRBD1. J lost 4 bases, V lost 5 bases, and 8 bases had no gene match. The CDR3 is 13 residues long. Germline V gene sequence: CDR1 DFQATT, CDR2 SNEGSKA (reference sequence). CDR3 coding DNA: TGCAGTGCTCTCGACTGGGACAGTTACGAGCAGTACTTC. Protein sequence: CSALDWDSYEQYF.

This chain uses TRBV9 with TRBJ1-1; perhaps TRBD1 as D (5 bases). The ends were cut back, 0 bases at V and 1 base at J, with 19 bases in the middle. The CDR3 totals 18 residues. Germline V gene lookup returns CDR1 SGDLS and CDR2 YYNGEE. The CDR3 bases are TGTGCCAGCAGCGTAGACAGCAGGGAAGGGCTTGGGAACACTGAAGCTTTCTTT. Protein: CASSVDSREGLGNTEAFF.

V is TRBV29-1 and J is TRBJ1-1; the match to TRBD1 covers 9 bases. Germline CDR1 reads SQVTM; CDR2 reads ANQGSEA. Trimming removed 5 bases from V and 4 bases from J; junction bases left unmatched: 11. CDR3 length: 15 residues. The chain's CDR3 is CSVSPGTGRVTEAFF. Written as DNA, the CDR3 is TGCAGCGTTTCCCCCGGGACAGGGAGGGTCACTGAAGCTTTCTTT. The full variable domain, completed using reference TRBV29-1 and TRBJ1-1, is SAVISQKPSRDICQRGTSLTIQCQVDSQVTMMFWYRQQPGQSLTLIATANQGSEATYESGFVIDKFPISRPNLTFSTLTVSNMSPEDSSIYLCSVSPGTGRVTEAFFGQGTRLTVV.

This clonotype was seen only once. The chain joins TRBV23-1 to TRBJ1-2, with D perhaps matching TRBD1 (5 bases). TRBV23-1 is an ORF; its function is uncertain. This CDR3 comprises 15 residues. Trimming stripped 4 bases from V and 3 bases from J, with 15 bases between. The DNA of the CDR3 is TGCGCCAGCAGTCTTCTCCAGTCAGGGCACTATGGCTACACCTTC. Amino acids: CASSLLQSGHYGYTF.

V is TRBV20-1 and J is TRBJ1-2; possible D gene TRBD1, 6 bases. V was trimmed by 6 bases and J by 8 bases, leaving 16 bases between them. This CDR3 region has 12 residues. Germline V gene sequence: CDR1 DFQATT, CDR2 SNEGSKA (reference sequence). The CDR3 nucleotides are TGCAGTGCCCCACCAGGGGCTGAAGGCTACACCTTC. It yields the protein CSAPPGAEGYTF.

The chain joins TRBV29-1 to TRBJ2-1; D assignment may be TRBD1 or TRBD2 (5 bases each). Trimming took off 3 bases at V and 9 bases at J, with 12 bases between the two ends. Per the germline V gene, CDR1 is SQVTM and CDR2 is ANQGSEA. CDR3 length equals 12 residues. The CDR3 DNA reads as TGCAGCGTTGAGGGACCGAACGGTGAGCAGTTCTTC. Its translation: CSVEGPNGEQFF.

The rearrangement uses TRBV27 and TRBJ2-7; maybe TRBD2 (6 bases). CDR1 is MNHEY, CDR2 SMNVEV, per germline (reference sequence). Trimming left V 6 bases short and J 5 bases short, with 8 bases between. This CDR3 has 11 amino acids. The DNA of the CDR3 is TGTGCCAGCAGAGGGGAGGACGAGCAGTACTTC. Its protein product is CASRGEDEQYF.

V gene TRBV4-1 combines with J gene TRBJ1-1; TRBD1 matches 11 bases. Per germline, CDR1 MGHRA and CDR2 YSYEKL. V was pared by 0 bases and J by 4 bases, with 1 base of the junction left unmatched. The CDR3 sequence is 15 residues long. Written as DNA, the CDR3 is TGCGCCAGCAGCCAAGAGGGACAGGGGGGCACTGAAGCTTTCTTT. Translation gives CASSQEGQGGTEAFF.

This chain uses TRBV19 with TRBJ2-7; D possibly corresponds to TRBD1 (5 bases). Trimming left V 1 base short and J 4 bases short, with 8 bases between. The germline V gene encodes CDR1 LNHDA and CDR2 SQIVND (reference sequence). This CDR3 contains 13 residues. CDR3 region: CASSIGSGYEQYF. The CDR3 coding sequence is TGTGCCAGTAGTATAGGGTCAGGGTACGAGCAGTACTTC.

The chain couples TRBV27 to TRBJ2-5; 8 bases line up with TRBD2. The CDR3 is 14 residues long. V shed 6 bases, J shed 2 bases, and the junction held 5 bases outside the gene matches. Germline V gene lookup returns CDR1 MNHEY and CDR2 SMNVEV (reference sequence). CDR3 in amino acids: CASRFIAGQETQYF. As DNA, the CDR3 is TGTGCCAGCAGATTTATAGCGGGACAAGAGACCCAGTACTTC.